The present TCR beta chain was sequenced within a study of metastatic and nonmetastatic thyroid tumors (dated by TCRdb to 2020 to 2021). About the study as a whole: Repertoires from peripheral blood and from tumor or nodule tissue samples of malignant and benign thyroid patients were compared.

General findings and caveats noted by the study authors: In both blood and tumor samples, malignant tumors were reported to have significantly higher TCR beta diversity than benign nodules.

No patient had received any treatment before thyroid surgery. Using T-cell receptor beta sequencing, the researchers looked back retrospectively at clinical samples from patients, gathered between about 2011 and 2018. As to this clone: What this receptor recognizes is not known. Base qualities are not recorded, but no much larger clone differs from it by a single base.

The method behind the library was PCR. These reads were obtained on an Illumina HiSeq 4000. High-throughput sequencing was used to profile the TCR beta-chain CDR3 region of every patient. As for the original processing: The researchers built a classifier to tell apart papillary thyroid cancer patients with distant metastasis, based on CDR3 differences among clinicopathological groups. Repertoire diversity was assessed with the Shannon index, and tumor-blood repertoire similarity with the Morisita-Horn index. TCRdb itself trimmed the public reads at Q25 with fastp, ran MiXCR and retained productive beta chains. These V and J calls rely on TCRdb rather than the paper's analysis. The table for this sample lists thousands of clones; around a quarter of them were counted only once. The ten largest account for 20% to 25% of the sample. Reading from cysteine to phenylalanine, the CDR3 counts 14 amino acids. The kept DNA is CDR3 alone, 42 bases in frame from the first base. CDR1 is given as LGHDT and CDR2 as YNNKEL, both from the germline V gene (reference sequence). V lost 5 bases and J lost 3 bases, and the count of bases not matched to a germline gene is 2.

The sequence was collected from a female donor with papillary thyroid cancer or a benign thyroid nodule (not recorded which). Some clones in this sample may be carry-over from other donors' samples. What was sequenced was tumor tissue. This chain is built from TRBV3-1 and TRBJ2-5, and 11 junction bases match TRBD2. Here is the DNA: TGTGCCAGCAGCGAGGGACTAGCGGAAGAGACCCAGTACTTC. Translated, this is CASSEGLAEETQYF.